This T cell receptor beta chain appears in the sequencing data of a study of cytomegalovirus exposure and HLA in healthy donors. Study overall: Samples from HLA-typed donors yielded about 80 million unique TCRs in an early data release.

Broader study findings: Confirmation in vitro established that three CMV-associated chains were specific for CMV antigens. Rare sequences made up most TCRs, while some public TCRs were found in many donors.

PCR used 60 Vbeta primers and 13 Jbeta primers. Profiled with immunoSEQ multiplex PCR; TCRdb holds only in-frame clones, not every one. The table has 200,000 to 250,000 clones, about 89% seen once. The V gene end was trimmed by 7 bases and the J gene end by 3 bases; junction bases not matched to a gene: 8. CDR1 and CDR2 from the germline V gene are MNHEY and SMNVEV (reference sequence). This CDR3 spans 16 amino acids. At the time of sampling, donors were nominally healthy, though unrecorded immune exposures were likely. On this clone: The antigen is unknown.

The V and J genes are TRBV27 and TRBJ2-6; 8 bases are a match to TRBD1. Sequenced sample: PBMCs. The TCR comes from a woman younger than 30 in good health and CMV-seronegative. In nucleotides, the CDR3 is TGTGCCAGCACTTGGACAGGGACTTTTGGGGCCAACGTCCTGACTTTC. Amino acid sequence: CASTWTGTFGANVLTF.